This TCR beta chain was observed in a study of beta chain features in type 1 diabetes. This clone was detected a few times. The antigen is unknown. Per germline, CDR1 SGHRS and CDR2 YFSETQ. The junction had 11 bases not matched to a gene; V was cut back by 4 bases and J by 4 bases. The CDR3 has 16 amino acids. Study results and limitations: Moderately but significantly shorter TCRB CDR3s were found in Type 1 diabetes patients in all four CD4+ subsets.

Reverse transcribing all isolated RNA meant expressed TCRB transcripts were sequenced. The assay was immunoSEQ multiplex PCR, and TCRdb's table has in-frame clones only and misses some. The sample includes 310,000 or so clones, 15% of them seen just once. Sequenced input: naive CD4+ T cells from blood. V usage is TRBV5-1 and J usage is TRBJ2-5; 9 nucleotides line up with TRBD2. This receptor was taken from a young man with type 1 diabetes. The CDR3 DNA sequence: TGCGCCAGCAGCCCCCTCCAGAGCGGGAGGTCAGAGACCCAGTACTTC. This translates into CASSPLQSGRSETQYF. Drawing the rest from reference TRBV5-1 and TRBJ2-5, the complete variable domain is KAGVTQTPRYLIKTRGQQVTLSCSPISGHRSVSWYQQTPGQGLQFLFEYFSETQRNKGNFPGRFSGRQFSNSRSEMNVSTLELGDSALYLCASSPLQSGRSETQYFGPGTRLLVL.